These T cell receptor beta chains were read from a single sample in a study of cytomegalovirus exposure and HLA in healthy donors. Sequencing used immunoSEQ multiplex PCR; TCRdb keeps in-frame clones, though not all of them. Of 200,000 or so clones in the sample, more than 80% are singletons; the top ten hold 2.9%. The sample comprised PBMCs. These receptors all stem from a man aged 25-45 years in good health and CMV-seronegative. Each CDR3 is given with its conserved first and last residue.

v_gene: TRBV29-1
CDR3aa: CSVDAQDRAVVGLDTEAFF

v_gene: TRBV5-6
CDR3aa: CASSFGKETQYF

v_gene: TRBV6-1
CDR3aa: CASNPLDRVTEAFF

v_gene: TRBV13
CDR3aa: CASSPRTGAPLGQFF

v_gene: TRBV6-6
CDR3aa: CASRKTTGATGELFF

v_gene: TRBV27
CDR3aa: CASSLAGQGADGYTF

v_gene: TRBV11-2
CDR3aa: CASSLDAGGNYEQYF

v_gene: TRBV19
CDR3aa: CASSRVGTETQYF

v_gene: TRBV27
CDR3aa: CASSLLRPGDGLPLFF

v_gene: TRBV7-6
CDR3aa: CASSLEPTTASTDTQYF

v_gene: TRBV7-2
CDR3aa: CASSSRGRGYGYTF

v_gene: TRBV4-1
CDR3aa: CASSQVGVNLGGLETEAFF

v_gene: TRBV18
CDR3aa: CASSRSSRETQYF

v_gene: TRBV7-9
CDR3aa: CASSLEGVTLHTQYF

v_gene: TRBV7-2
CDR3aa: CASSSPRGRNTIYF

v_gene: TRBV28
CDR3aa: CASSLGPTGSGYTF

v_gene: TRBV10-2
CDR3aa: CASSAKTAAQYF

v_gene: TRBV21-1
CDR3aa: CASSSLTGGSKEQYF